These T cell receptor beta chains were read from a single sample in a study of CD8 T cells in ankylosing spondylitis. In TCRdb, the 5' RACE reads were re-called with MiXCR into one record per CDR3 protein. The data show under 250,000 distinct CDR3 sequences, roughly a tenth seen once. The material sequenced was blood, either unsorted or a sorted T cell fraction (not recorded which). These receptors were obtained from a male donor with ankylosing spondylitis or in good health (not recorded which). Each CDR3 is given with its conserved first and last residue. The order of the fields is D gene, J gene, clone size, V gene, CDR3 protein, CDR3 DNA. A D gene is named only where the DNA matches it firmly. Size is stated for part of the rows, as once, few or many counts, or as a class when the clone is expanded.

>-|TRBJ2-1|-|TRBV5-8
CASSRGLSSYNEQFF
TGTGCCAGCAGCAGAGGGCTAAGCTCCTACAATGAGCAGTTCTTC
>-|TRBJ2-7|many|TRBV27
CASTDGYEQYF
TGTGCCAGTACGGACGGGTACGAGCAGTACTTC
>TRBD2|TRBJ2-2|many|TRBV7-6
CASSATSGVGSGELFF
TGTGCCAGCAGCGCTACTAGCGGGGTCGGCTCCGGGGAGCTGTTTTTT
>-|TRBJ1-3|many|TRBV20-1
CSARDGGPGNTIYF
TGCAGTGCTAGAGATGGGGGCCCTGGAAACACCATATATTTT
>TRBD2|TRBJ2-3|few|TRBV18
CASSPPVAGVLTDTQYF
TGTGCCAGCTCACCACCGGTAGCGGGGGTCCTCACAGATACGCAGTATTTT
>TRBD2|TRBJ2-1|-|TRBV3-1
CASSQELTSGRREFF
TGTGCCAGCAGCCAAGAGTTGACTAGCGGGAGGAGGGAGTTCTTC
>-|TRBJ2-7|-|TRBV7-2
CASSPVSEQYF
TGTGCCAGCAGCCCCGTTTCGGAGCAGTACTTC
>TRBD2|TRBJ2-2|many|TRBV10-3
CASTTSGDTGELFF
TGTGCCTCCACGACTAGCGGGGACACCGGGGAGCTGTTTTTT
>-|TRBJ1-1|-|TRBV6-5
CASSYTLLDNTEAFF
TGTGCCAGCAGTTATACTCTCCTTGATAACACTGAAGCTTTCTTT
>TRBD1|TRBJ2-3|few|TRBV5-1
CASRDLSRGHTDTQYF
TGCGCCAGCAGAGACTTGTCCAGGGGGCACACAGATACGCAGTATTTT
>-|TRBJ2-7|-|TRBV20-1
CSASKSVSTYEQYF
TGCAGTGCTTCAAAGTCGGTCTCTACCTACGAGCAGTACTTC
>-|TRBJ1-2|many|TRBV12-3/TRBV12-4
CASSFGGGGYTF
TGTGCCAGCAGTTTTGGTGGAGGCGGCTACACCTTC
>TRBD1|TRBJ2-1|many|TRBV7-2
CASSSIPGTGANNEQFF
TGTGCCAGCAGTTCTATCCCCGGGACAGGGGCAAACAATGAGCAGTTCTTC
>TRBD2|TRBJ2-7|many|TRBV5-1
CASSLAASGTLSYEQYF
TGCGCCAGCAGCTTGGCAGCTAGCGGGACCCTCTCCTACGAGCAGTACTTC
>-|TRBJ1-5|many|TRBV12-3/TRBV12-4
CASMIRPSNQPQHF
TGTGCCAGCATGATACGGCCAAGCAATCAGCCCCAGCATTTT
>TRBD2|TRBJ2-1|many|TRBV4-2
CASSRKMTSGSVVGIEQFF
TGTGCCAGCAGCCGCAAGATGACTAGCGGGAGTGTGGTCGGAATAGAGCAGTTCTTC
>-|TRBJ1-2|many|TRBV29-1
CSVGTDYGYTF
TGCAGCGTTGGGACAGACTATGGCTACACCTTC
>TRBD2|TRBJ2-7|few|TRBV20-1
CSAQGTSGRAGEYF
TGCAGTGCCCAGGGGACTAGCGGGAGGGCCGGAGAGTACTTC
>-|TRBJ2-3|many|TRBV13
CASSSQSASWYADTQYF
TGTGCCAGCAGCTCCCAATCCGCTAGTTGGTACGCAGATACGCAGTATTTT
>-|TRBJ1-2|many|TRBV4-1
CASSQESDRSGYTF
TGCGCCAGCAGCCAAGAGAGTGACCGCAGCGGCTACACCTTC
>TRBD1|TRBJ1-5|-|TRBV29-1
CSVEVGQDQPQHF
TGCAGCGTTGAAGTAGGACAGGATCAGCCCCAGCATTTT
>-|TRBJ1-5|-|TRBV19
CASSIGKSDQPQHF
TGTGCCAGTAGTATTGGTAAGAGCGACCAGCCCCAGCATTTT
>-|TRBJ1-2|few|TRBV28
CASRSWAGYTF
TGTGCCAGCAGATCTTGGGCCGGCTACACCTTC
>-|TRBJ2-1|few|TRBV5-6
CASSPLLATYNEQFF
TGTGCCAGCAGCCCACTTCTTGCGACATACAATGAGCAGTTCTTC
>-|TRBJ2-5|many|TRBV10-2
CASKGDGTQYF
TGCGCCAGCAAAGGGGATGGGACCCAGTACTTC
>TRBD2|TRBJ2-2|many|TRBV5-6
CASSVMGLAGNTGELFF
TGTGCCAGCTCCGTGATGGGACTAGCGGGAAACACCGGGGAGCTGTTTTTT
>TRBD1|TRBJ1-3|many|TRBV11-2
CASSYPRGRGGNTIYF
TGTGCCAGCAGTTATCCCAGGGGGCGCGGAGGAAACACCATATATTTT
>-|TRBJ2-4|few|TRBV7-9
CASSLTTVDLAKNIQYF
TGTGCCAGCAGCTTAACAACGGTTGACCTAGCCAAAAACATTCAGTACTTC
>-|TRBJ1-1|many|TRBV20-1
CSAREGGGLTEAFF
TGCAGTGCTAGAGAGGGGGGGGGACTCACTGAAGCTTTCTTT
>-|TRBJ2-2|many|TRBV12-3/TRBV12-4
CASRNGQGIGELFF
TGTGCCAGCAGAAACGGCCAGGGGATCGGGGAGCTGTTTTTT
>-|TRBJ1-3|many|TRBV5-1
CASSPSYSGNTIYF
TGCGCCAGCAGCCCCAGCTACTCTGGAAACACCATATATTTT
>TRBD1|TRBJ2-3|many|TRBV12-3/TRBV12-4
CASILGTATDTQYF
TGTGCCAGCATCCTCGGGACAGCCACAGATACGCAGTATTTT
>-|TRBJ2-1|many|TRBV11-2
CASSLDRVLGSYNEQFF
TGTGCCAGCAGCTTAGATCGGGTGCTGGGCTCCTACAATGAGCAGTTCTTC
>-|TRBJ1-5|many|TRBV20-1
CSARCQPQHF
TGCAGTGCTAGGTGTCAGCCCCAGCATTTT
>-|TRBJ1-1|-|TRBV18
CASSPRTGGGNTEAFF
TGTGCCAGCTCACCACGGACGGGAGGGGGAAACACTGAAGCTTTCTTT
>TRBD2|TRBJ2-1|few|TRBV6-2/TRBV6-3
CASSYEAGGWYNEQFF
TGTGCCAGCAGTTACGAGGCGGGAGGGTGGTACAATGAGCAGTTCTTC
>-|TRBJ1-1|many|TRBV5-5
CASSLDLGTEAFF
TGTGCCAGCAGCTTGGATCTTGGAACCGAAGCTTTCTTT
>-|TRBJ2-3|-|TRBV7-8
CASSDHSTDTQYF
TGTGCCAGCAGCGACCACAGCACAGATACGCAGTATTTT
>TRBD2|TRBJ2-1|many|TRBV6-1
CASSTGTSGSYRNEQFF
TGTGCCAGCAGTACAGGGACTAGCGGGAGTTATCGGAATGAGCAGTTCTTC
>-|TRBJ2-5|few|TRBV30
CAWDISSETQYF
TGTGCCTGGGATATCAGCTCAGAGACCCAGTACTTC
>-|TRBJ2-1|many|TRBV5-1
CASSLAGDHYNEQFF
TGCGCCAGCAGCTTGGCGGGGGACCACTACAATGAGCAGTTCTTC
>-|TRBJ1-1|many|TRBV6-5
CASSYLQGSATEAFF
TGTGCCAGCAGTTACCTACAGGGATCGGCCACTGAAGCTTTCTTT
>-|TRBJ2-1|many|TRBV5-1
CASSMGVVDNEQFF
TGCGCCAGCAGCATGGGGGTGGTCGACAATGAGCAGTTCTTC
>-|TRBJ2-3|many|TRBV5-6
CASSSPTRGRPDTQYF
TGTGCCAGCAGCTCCCCGACTAGGGGCCGTCCCGATACGCAGTATTTT
>-|TRBJ2-2|few|TRBV20-1
CSAQGERANTGELFF
TGCAGTGCCCAAGGGGAGCGGGCGAACACCGGGGAGCTGTTTTTT
>-|TRBJ2-7|few|TRBV25-1
CASSGGVTGTYEQYF
TGTGCCAGCAGTGGGGGGGTCACAGGGACCTACGAGCAGTACTTC
>-|TRBJ2-3|many|TRBV9
CASSAADSVGDTQYF
TGTGCCAGCAGCGCCGCGGACTCCGTCGGAGATACGCAGTATTTT
>-|TRBJ1-1|many|TRBV29-1
CSVVSSVTLGTEAFF
TGCAGCGTTGTGTCGAGCGTAACCCTGGGCACTGAAGCTTTCTTT
>TRBD1|TRBJ1-4|many|TRBV14
CASSRWDRGDEKLFF
TGTGCCAGCAGCCGATGGGACAGGGGTGATGAAAAACTGTTTTTT
>TRBD1|TRBJ1-1|few|TRBV28
CASRPTGISTEAFF
TGTGCCAGCAGGCCGACAGGGATATCTACTGAAGCTTTCTTT
>-|TRBJ2-7|-|TRBV11-2
CASMMDNFSYEQYF
TGTGCCAGCATGATGGACAACTTCTCCTACGAGCAGTACTTC
>TRBD2|TRBJ2-3|many|TRBV5-1
CASSLAPAGGTDTQYF
TGCGCCAGCAGCTTGGCCCCAGCGGGGGGCACAGATACGCAGTATTTT
>TRBD1|TRBJ2-7|many|TRBV24-1
CATRETGGYPYEQYF
TGTGCCACCAGAGAAACAGGGGGTTATCCCTACGAGCAGTACTTC
>-|TRBJ1-1|many|TRBV7-9
CASSLLGATGTEAFF
TGTGCCAGCAGCTTATTGGGGGCTACAGGCACTGAAGCTTTCTTT
>-|TRBJ2-5|few|TRBV7-7
CASSASSGVGETQYF
TGTGCCAGCAGCGCTTCTTCGGGGGTCGGGGAGACCCAGTACTTC
>TRBD1|TRBJ1-4|-|TRBV20-1
CCARDRGRGATNEKLFF
TGCTGTGCTAGGGACAGGGGGCGGGGTGCAACTAATGAAAAACTGTTTTTT